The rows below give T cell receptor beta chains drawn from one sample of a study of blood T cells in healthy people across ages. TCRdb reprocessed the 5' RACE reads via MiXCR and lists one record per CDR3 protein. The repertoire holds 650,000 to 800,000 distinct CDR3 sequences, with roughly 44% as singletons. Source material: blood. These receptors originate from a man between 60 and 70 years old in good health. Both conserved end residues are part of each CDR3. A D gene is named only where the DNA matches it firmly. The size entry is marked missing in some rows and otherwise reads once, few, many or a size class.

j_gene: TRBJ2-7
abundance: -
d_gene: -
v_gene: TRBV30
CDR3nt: TGTGCCTGGAGTGTAGCGGCTAGCTCCTACGAGCAGTACTTC
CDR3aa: CAWSVAASSYEQYF

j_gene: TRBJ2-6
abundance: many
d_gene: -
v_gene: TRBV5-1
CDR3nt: TGCGCCAGCAGCCGAGCTCTACCGTACTCTGGGGCCAACGTCCTGACTTTC
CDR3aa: CASSRALPYSGANVLTF

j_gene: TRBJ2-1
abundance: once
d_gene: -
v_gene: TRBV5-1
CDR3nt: TGCGCCAGCAGCTTGGATCCTAGCGCCTACAATGAGCAGTTCTTC
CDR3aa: CASSLDPSAYNEQFF

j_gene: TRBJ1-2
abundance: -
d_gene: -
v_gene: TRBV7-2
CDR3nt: TGTGCCAGCCCCCCCGTCGGGGTCGGCTATGGCTACACCTTC
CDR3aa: CASPPVGVGYGYTF

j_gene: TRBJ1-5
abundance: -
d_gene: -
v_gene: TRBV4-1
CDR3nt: TGCGCCAGCAGCCAAGATGAAATCAAACAGGTTATGATAGGGGATCAGCCCCAGCATTTT
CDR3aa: CASSQDEIKQVMIGDQPQHF

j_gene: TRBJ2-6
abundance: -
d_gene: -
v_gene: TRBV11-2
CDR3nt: TGTGCCAGCAAACGAAGCTCTGGGGCCAACGTCCTGACTTTC
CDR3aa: CASKRSSGANVLTF

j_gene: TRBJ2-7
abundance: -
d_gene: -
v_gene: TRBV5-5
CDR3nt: TGTGCCAGCAGCCGCCTGGGGAATACCTACGAGCAGTACTTC
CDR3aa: CASSRLGNTYEQYF

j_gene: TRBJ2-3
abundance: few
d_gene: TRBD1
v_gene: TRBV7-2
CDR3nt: TGTGCCAGCAGCGGGGACAGGGGGCATGTAGATACGCAGTATTTT
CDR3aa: CASSGDRGHVDTQYF

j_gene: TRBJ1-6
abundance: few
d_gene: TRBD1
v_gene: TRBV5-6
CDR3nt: TGTGCCAGCAGCCCGGGACAGGGCTCCTATAATTCACCCCTCCACTTT
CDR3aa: CASSPGQGSYNSPLHF

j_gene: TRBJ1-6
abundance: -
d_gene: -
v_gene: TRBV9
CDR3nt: TGTGCCAGCAGCCCAGACCCAGGGACGGCTTCACCCCCCCACTTT
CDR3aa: CASSPDPGTASPPHF

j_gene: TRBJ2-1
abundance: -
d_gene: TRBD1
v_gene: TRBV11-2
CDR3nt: TGTGCCAGCACCCCCAGGACAGGGGGCTCCTACAATGAGCAGTTCTTC
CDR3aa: CASTPRTGGSYNEQFF

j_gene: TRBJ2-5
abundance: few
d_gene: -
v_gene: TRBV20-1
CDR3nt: TGCAGTGCCAGGGACTCTAACCAAGAGACCCAGTACTTC
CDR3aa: CSARDSNQETQYF

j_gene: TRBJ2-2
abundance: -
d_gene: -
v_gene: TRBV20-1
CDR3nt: TGCAGTGCTAGAGATCTAGCGAACACCGGGGAGCTGTTTTTT
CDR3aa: CSARDLANTGELFF

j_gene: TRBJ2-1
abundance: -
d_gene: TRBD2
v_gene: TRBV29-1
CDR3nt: TGCAGCGTTGTCCCCTTAGCGGGGGGGCTCTACAATGAGCAGTTCTTC
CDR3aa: CSVVPLAGGLYNEQFF

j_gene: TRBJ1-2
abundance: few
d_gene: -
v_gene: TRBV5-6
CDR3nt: TGTGCCAGCAGCTTGACCGGGCGTGGGATCTATGGCTACACCTTC
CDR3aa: CASSLTGRGIYGYTF

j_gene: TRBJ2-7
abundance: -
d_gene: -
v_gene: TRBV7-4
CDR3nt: TGTGCCAGCAGTTCCGGGCCACGCGCCTACGAGCAGTACTTC
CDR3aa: CASSSGPRAYEQYF

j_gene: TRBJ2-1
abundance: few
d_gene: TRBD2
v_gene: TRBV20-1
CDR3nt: TGCAGTGCTAGATTACTAGCGGGCCCCTACAATGAGCAGTTCTTC
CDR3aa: CSARLLAGPYNEQFF

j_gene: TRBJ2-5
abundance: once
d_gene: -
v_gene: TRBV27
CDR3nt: TGTGCCAGCAGACGTGCAGGGGCTCGCCGACCTACCTCCCAAGAGACCCAGTACTTC
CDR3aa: CASRRAGARRPTSQETQYF

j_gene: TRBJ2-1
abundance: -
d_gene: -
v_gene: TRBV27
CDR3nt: TGTGCCAGCAGTAAAGAACAGGGAACTGAGCAGTTCTTC
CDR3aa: CASSKEQGTEQFF

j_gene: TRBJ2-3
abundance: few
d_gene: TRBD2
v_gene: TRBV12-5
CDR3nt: TGTGCTAGTGGTCCAACACCGAGCGGGGTGGTAGATACGCAGTATTTT
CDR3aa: CASGPTPSGVVDTQYF

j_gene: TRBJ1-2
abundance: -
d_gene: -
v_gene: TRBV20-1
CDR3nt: TGCAGTGCTAGAGTGGGGGGAACCCCCGGCTACACCTTC
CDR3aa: CSARVGGTPGYTF

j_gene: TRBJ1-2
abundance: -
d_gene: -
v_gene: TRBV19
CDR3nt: TGTGCCAGTAGTACCGGGACGCAATTGAAATATGGCTACACCTTC
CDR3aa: CASSTGTQLKYGYTF

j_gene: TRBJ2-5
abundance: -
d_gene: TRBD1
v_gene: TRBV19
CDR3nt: TGTGCCAGTAGTACGCCCGGGACAGGGAAAGAGACCCAGTACTTC
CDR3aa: CASSTPGTGKETQYF

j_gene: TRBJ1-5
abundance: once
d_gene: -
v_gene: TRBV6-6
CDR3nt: TGTGCCAGCATCCAACAGCAAACCGGCAATCAGCCCCAGCATTTT
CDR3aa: CASIQQQTGNQPQHF

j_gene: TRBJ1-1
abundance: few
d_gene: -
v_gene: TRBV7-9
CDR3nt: TGTGCCAGCAGCTTAGATGTACGGGTAGATTCCCCTGAAGCTTTCTTT
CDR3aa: CASSLDVRVDSPEAFF

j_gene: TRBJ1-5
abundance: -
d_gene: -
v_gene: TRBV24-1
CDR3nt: TGTGCCACCAGTGATTCGGGAACCGCGAGAGAACCTCAGCCCCAGCATTTT
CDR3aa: CATSDSGTAREPQPQHF

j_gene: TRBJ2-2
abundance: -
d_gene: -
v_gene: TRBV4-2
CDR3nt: TGTGCCAGCAGCCAAGATAGGAGTCCCGACGGGGAGCTGTTTTTT
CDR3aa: CASSQDRSPDGELFF

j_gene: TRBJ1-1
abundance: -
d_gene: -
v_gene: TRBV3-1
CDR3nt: TGTGCCAGCAGCCAAGATTTTGGAAATTTGAACACTGAAGCTTTCTTT
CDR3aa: CASSQDFGNLNTEAFF

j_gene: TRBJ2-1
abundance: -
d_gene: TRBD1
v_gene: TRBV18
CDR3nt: TGTGCCAGCTCACTACAAAGGGGGCCCTACAATGAGCAGTTCTTC
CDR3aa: CASSLQRGPYNEQFF

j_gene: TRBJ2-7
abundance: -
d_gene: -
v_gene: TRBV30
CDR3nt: TGTGCCTGGAGTAGTGGACCGACCTACGAGCAGTACTTC
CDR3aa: CAWSSGPTYEQYF

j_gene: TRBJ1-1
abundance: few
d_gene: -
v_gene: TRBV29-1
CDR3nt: TGCAGCGTTGTCAGGGGACTCCAGAACACTGAAGCTTTCTTT
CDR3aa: CSVVRGLQNTEAFF

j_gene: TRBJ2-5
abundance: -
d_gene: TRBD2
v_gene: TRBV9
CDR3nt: TGTGCCAGCAGCGTGGGACTAGACGGGGAGACCCAGTACTTC
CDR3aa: CASSVGLDGETQYF

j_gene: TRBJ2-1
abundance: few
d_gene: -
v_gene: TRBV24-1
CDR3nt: TGTGCCACCAGTGAACCAGGGAACCAGGGGCAGTTCTTC
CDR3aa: CATSEPGNQGQFF

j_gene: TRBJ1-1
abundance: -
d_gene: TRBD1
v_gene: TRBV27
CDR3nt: TGTGCCAGCAGCCAAGGACAGGTCTACACTGAAGCTTTCTTT
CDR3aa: CASSQGQVYTEAFF

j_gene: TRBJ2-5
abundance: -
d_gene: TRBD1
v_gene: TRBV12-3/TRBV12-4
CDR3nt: TGTGCCAGCAGTGGACAGGGGTTCGATAAGACCCAGTACTTC
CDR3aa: CASSGQGFDKTQYF

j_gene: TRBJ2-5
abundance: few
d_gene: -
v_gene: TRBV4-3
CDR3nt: TGCGCCAGCAGTCATAGACCCAGGGAAGAGACCCAGTACTTC
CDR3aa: CASSHRPREETQYF

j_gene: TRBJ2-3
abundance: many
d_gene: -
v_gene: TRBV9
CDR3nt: TGTGCCAGCAGCGCCCACCCGGGGCGCACGGATACGCAGTATTTT
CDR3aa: CASSAHPGRTDTQYF

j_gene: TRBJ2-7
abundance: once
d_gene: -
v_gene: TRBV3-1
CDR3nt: TGTGCCAGCAGCCCCACCCGTGCGGGCTATACCTACGAGCAGTACTTC
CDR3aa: CASSPTRAGYTYEQYF

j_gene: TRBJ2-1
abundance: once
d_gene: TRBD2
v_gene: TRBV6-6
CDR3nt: TGTGCCAGCACCGAAATCCTAGCGGTTTCCTACAATGAGCAGTTCTTC
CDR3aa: CASTEILAVSYNEQFF

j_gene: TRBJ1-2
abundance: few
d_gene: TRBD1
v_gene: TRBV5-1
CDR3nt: TGCGCCAGCAGCTTGGGTGGCCGGACAGGGGCAGGCTATGGCTACACCTTC
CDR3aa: CASSLGGRTGAGYGYTF

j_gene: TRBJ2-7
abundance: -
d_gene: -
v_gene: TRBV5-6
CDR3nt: TGTGCCAGCAGCATGATGGACTACGAGCAGTACTTC
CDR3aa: CASSMMDYEQYF

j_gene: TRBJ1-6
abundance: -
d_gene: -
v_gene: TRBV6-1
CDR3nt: TGTGCCAGCAGTGAGGCGGAACACGAGAGGTCCTATAATTCACCCCTCCACTTT
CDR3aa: CASSEAEHERSYNSPLHF

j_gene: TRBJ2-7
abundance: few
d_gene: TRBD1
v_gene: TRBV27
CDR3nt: TGTGCCAGCAGTAAGGACAGGGGGCATTATGAGCAGTACTTC
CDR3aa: CASSKDRGHYEQYF

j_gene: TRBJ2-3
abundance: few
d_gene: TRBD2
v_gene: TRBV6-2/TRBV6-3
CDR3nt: TGTGCCACCGGACTAGCGGGGGCCACTGGTATCACAGATACGCAGTATTTT
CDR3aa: CATGLAGATGITDTQYF

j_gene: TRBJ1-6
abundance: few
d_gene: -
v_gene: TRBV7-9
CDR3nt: TGTGCCAGCAGCGATGACTTAGAGATTGCACCCCTCCACTTT
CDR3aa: CASSDDLEIAPLHF

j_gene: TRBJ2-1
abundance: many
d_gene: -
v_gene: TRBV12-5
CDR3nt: TGTGCTAGTGGTTTGGGAAGTGGGTCCTACAATGAGCAGTTCTTC
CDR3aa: CASGLGSGSYNEQFF